This TCR beta chain was identified during a study of response to subunit inactivated influenza vaccine. MiXCR was run by TCRdb on the RT-PCR reads, yielding one entry per CDR3 protein. The data contain hundreds of thousands of distinct CDR3 sequences, about 15% of them seen just once; the ten biggest clones take up under 14%. This CDR3 is 11 amino acids long. Germline V gene data show CDR1 as MGHRA and CDR2 as YSYEKL. V was shortened by 1 base and J by 10 bases, with 7 bases between the two germline ends. The sequencing here drew on PBMCs from blood, taken 11 to 12 days after vaccination. This receptor was identified in a man aged 50-60 years who received an inactivated influenza vaccine. The chain is built from TRBV4-1 and TRBJ1-1; D gene uncertain. Here the CDR3 reads CASSQGPAAFF. Here the CDR3 DNA reads TGCGCCAGCAGCCAAGGACCAGCAGCTTTCTTT.